The next 27 T cell receptor beta chains were all read from a single sample in a study of identical twins. TCRdb fed the 5' RACE reads into MiXCR, producing one record per CDR3 protein. The table shows roughly 540,000 distinct CDR3 sequences, with less than 25% occurring only once. The sample also formed part of further work on T cells expressing NK-cell markers.

Sequencing was carried out using CD4+ T cells sorted from blood. All receptors come from a young woman in good health.

The table lists this clonotype with a few counts. The chain couples TRBV29-1 to TRBJ1-3, with 9 bases matching TRBD1. Trimming removed 7 bases from V and 7 bases from J; junction bases left unmatched: 5. Germline CDR1 is SQVTM and CDR2 is ANQGSEA. This CDR3 spans 12 amino acids. CDR3 sequence (DNA): TGCAGCGCCGGGACAGGGTGGAACACCATATATTTT. Protein product: CSAGTGWNTIYF. Drawing the rest from reference TRBV29-1 and TRBJ1-3, the complete variable domain is SAVISQKPSRDICQRGTSLTIQCQVDSQVTMMFWYRQQPGQSLTLIATANQGSEATYESGFVIDKFPISRPNLTFSTLTVSNMSPEDSSIYLCSAGTGWNTIYFGEGSWLTVV.

The chain joins TRBV6-5 to TRBJ1-2; no clear D gene. This CDR3 is built from 16 residues. V was shortened by 4 bases and J by 4 bases, with 19 bases between the two germline ends. Looked up from germline, CDR1 is MNHEY and CDR2 is SVGAGI. Here the CDR3 DNA reads TGTGCCAGCAGTTGGAGGACTGCTGGTCCCGGCTATGGCTACACCTTC. This sequence encodes CASSWRTAGPGYGYTF.

In this sample, this clonotype turned up many times. The chain employs TRBV7-9 and TRBJ1-4; no reliable D call. The CDR3 has 14 residues. Trimming cost V 7 bases and J 4 bases, with 13 bases left between them. Per the germline V gene, CDR1 is SEHNR and CDR2 is FQNEAQ (reference sequence). CDR3 amino acids: CASTPSRNNEKLFF. The CDR3 DNA reads as TGTGCCAGCACCCCGTCCAGGAATAATGAAAAACTGTTTTTT.

The chain employs TRBV4-3 and TRBJ1-1; D is unclear. CDR1 is LGHNA, CDR2 YSLEER, per germline. The V end lost 4 bases, the J end lost 4 bases, and 16 bases lay between the germline ends. The CDR3 covers 15 residues. The CDR3 region is CASSRGGRGVTEAFF. DNA of the CDR3: TGCGCCAGCAGCCGAGGAGGTCGAGGTGTCACTGAAGCTTTCTTT.

This clonotype was counted once. This chain connects TRBV10-2 to TRBJ2-7; D is perhaps TRBD2 (5 bases). Trimming stripped 11 bases from V and 7 bases from J, with 15 bases between. Germline-derived CDR1 and CDR2 are WSHSY and SAAADI. This CDR3 contains 11 residues. In nucleotides, the CDR3 is TGCGCCTCCTTAGATGGGAGAGAGCAGTACTTC. It translates to CASLDGREQYF.

The V and J genes are TRBV5-6 and TRBJ2-7; no clear D gene. The CDR3 length is 15 residues. V lost 0 bases and J lost 0, with 10 bases in between. Germline CDR1 SGHDT, CDR2 YYEEEE. The CDR3 sequence: CASSLGQVSSYEQYF. In nucleotides, the CDR3 is TGTGCCAGCAGCTTGGGCCAAGTCAGCTCCTACGAGCAGTACTTC.

The chain is built from TRBV18 and TRBJ2-1, with D possibly being TRBD2 (6 bases). The CDR3 totals 14 residues. V was clipped by 8 bases and J by 0 bases, with 11 bases between them. The germline gives CDR1 KGHSH, CDR2 LQKENI. In nucleotides, the CDR3 is TGTGCCAGCGCTCGGGAGATCTCCTACAATGAGCAGTTCTTC. It specifies CASAREISYNEQFF.

V usage is TRBV27 and J usage is TRBJ2-7; a possible D gene is TRBD2 (5 bases). CDR3 length: 18 residues. V was clipped by 4 bases and J by 1 base, with 23 bases between them. From germline, CDR1 is MNHEY and CDR2 SMNVEV (reference sequence). The CDR3 reads CASSSPGKGGRGSYEQYF. The CDR3 DNA reads as TGTGCCAGCAGTTCCCCGGGGAAGGGTGGGCGAGGATCCTACGAGCAGTACTTC.

This clonotype has a handful of counts. This CDR3 reads CASIRGGGQTGELFF. The CDR3 DNA reads TGTGCCAGCATCCGAGGGGGGGGCCAGACCGGGGAGCTGTTTTTT. V is TRBV6-1 and J is TRBJ2-2, with D possibly matching TRBD2 (7 bases). The CDR3 runs to 15 residues. From germline, CDR1 is MNHNS and CDR2 SASEGT. Trimming took off 7 bases at V and 5 bases at J, with 17 bases between the two ends.

This clonotype showed up just a few times. V is TRBV20-1 and J is TRBJ2-5, with TRBD2 matching over 13 bases. The germline V gene encodes CDR1 DFQATT and CDR2 SNEGSKA (reference sequence). The CDR3 spans 14 residues. V lost 5 bases to trimming and J lost 2 bases; unmatched junction nucleotides: 2. The chain's CDR3 is CSAGTSGIQETQYF. The DNA of the CDR3 is TGCAGTGCTGGGACTAGCGGGATACAAGAGACCCAGTACTTC.

This clonotype was observed once. V is TRBV27 and J is TRBJ2-5; D remains unclear. This CDR3 is 14 amino acids long. Germline V gene data show CDR1 as MNHEY and CDR2 as SMNVEV (reference sequence). The V gene lost 2 bases and the J gene lost 2 bases, with 9 bases spanning the gap. CDR3 sequence reads: CASSLVGVQETQYF. The CDR3 region has the DNA TGTGCCAGCAGTTTAGTTGGGGTACAAGAGACCCAGTACTTC.

The chain links TRBV6-1 to TRBJ2-7, with D possibly TRBD2 on 7 matching bases. Deletions cut 5 bases from V and 6 bases from J, with 20 bases between. The CDR3 runs 15 residues. The germline CDR1 and CDR2 sequences are MNHNS and SASEGT. CDR3 nucleotides: TGTGCCAGCAGTCCCCAGAGAGGGGGGGAGTCCGAGCAGTACTTC. It yields the protein CASSPQRGGESEQYF.

V usage is TRBV25-1 and J usage is TRBJ2-5; 11 nucleotides align to TRBD2. J was trimmed by 1 base and V by 8 bases; bases with no gene match: 0. Per the germline V gene, CDR1 is MGHDK and CDR2 is SYGVNS. The CDR3 is 13 amino acids. The CDR3 nucleotides are TGTGCCAGCCTAGCGGGGGGCCAAGAGACCCAGTACTTC. This sequence encodes CASLAGGQETQYF.

This clonotype came up many times. The V and J genes are TRBV5-1 and TRBJ1-5, with no clear D. The ends were cut back, 0 bases at V and 6 bases at J, with 13 bases in the middle. The CDR3 runs 15 residues. Germline V gene data show CDR1 as SGHRS and CDR2 as YFSETQ. CDR3 region: CASSLVGDFGQPQHF. CDR3 bases: TGCGCCAGCAGCTTGGTCGGCGATTTTGGTCAGCCCCAGCATTTT.

The chain employs TRBV4-3 and TRBJ2-7, with TRBD2 identical over 12 bases. This CDR3 has 14 residues. The germline V gene encodes CDR1 LGHNA and CDR2 YSLEER. V trimming: 4 bases; J trimming: 6 bases; junction bases outside the gene matches: 4. The CDR3 DNA sequence: TGCGCCAGCAGCCTCTTGACTAGCGGGGGCGAGCAGTACTTC. The encoded protein is CASSLLTSGGEQYF.

The chain is built from TRBV30 and TRBJ1-1, with a weak D call TRBD1 (6 bases). V lost 1 base and J lost 7, with 13 bases in between. The CDR3 totals 13 residues. Germline values: CDR1 GTSNPN, CDR2 SVGIG (reference sequence). The CDR3 region is CAWSGWTDIEAFF. The CDR3 DNA reads as TGTGCCTGGAGTGGCTGGACAGATATTGAAGCTTTCTTT.

CDR3 residues: CATSRGGSEREQYF. The DNA for the CDR3 is TGTGCCACCAGCAGAGGAGGAAGTGAGCGAGAGCAGTACTTC. The chain uses TRBV15 and TRBJ2-7; D call uncertain. V gave up 1 base and J gave up 7 bases, with 14 bases separating them. Germline V gene lookup returns CDR1 LNHNV and CDR2 YYDKDF (reference sequence). This CDR3 has 14 amino acids.

The chain carries TRBV20-1 and TRBJ1-1, with D possibly being TRBD1 (6 bases). Germline assignment: CDR1 DFQATT and CDR2 SNEGSKA (reference sequence). The CDR3 has 13 residues. With 0 bases removed from V and 6 bases from J, the gap between germline ends came to 11 bases. CDR3 nucleotides: TGCAGTGCTAGAGACCGGACAGCGCCTGAAGCTTTCTTT. The encoded protein is CSARDRTAPEAFF.

This clonotype was counted only a few times. The chain uses TRBV11-2 and TRBJ2-1; 15 bases fit TRBD2. The CDR3 length is 19 residues. The ends lost 4 bases at V and 2 bases at J; junction bases unmatched: 9. The V gene's germline CDR1 is SGHAT and CDR2 FQNNGV. Here the CDR3 reads CASSSWTSGRGRTYNEQFF. The CDR3 bases are TGTGCCAGCAGCTCTTGGACTAGCGGGAGGGGAAGAACCTACAATGAGCAGTTCTTC.

The CDR3 spells CASSWVRAPLHF. The CDR3 DNA reads as TGTGCCAGCAGCTGGGTGAGAGCACCCCTCCACTTT. The genes are TRBV7-9 and TRBJ1-6, with unresolved D. This CDR3 has 12 residues. Germline CDR1 and CDR2: SEHNR and FQNEAQ (reference sequence). V lost 4 bases to trimming and J lost 11 bases, with 9 bases between them.

The table lists this clonotype with a few counts. The V gene is TRBV5-1, the J gene TRBJ2-1; unclear D gene. CDR1 SGHRS and CDR2 YFSETQ come from the germline V gene. The CDR3 has 15 residues. Trimming removed 0 bases from V and 3 bases from J, with 10 bases in between. The CDR3 is CASSLAAQNYNEQFF. The CDR3 coding sequence is TGCGCCAGCAGCTTGGCGGCTCAGAACTACAATGAGCAGTTCTTC.

This clonotype was counted only a few times. The V call is TRBV2, the J call TRBJ2-7, with D maybe TRBD2 (5 bases). The CDR3 has 14 residues. In germline, CDR1 is SNHLY, CDR2 FYNNEI. Between the trimmed V and J ends, which lost 7 bases and 1 base, there was a span of 14 bases. CDR3 amino acids: CASNPGSGSYEQYF. DNA for the CDR3: TGTGCCAGCAACCCGGGGAGCGGATCCTACGAGCAGTACTTC.

This clonotype appeared many times. This rearrangement joins TRBV12-3 or TRBV12-4 to TRBJ1-2, with TRBD1 matching over 9 bases. The length of the CDR3 is 14 residues. Trimming took 4 bases from V and 3 from J; bases not matched to a gene: 3. DNA for the CDR3: TGTGCCAGCAGTTCCAGGGACAGGGACTATGGCTACACCTTC. Translating it yields CASSSRDRDYGYTF.

At least ten counts were recorded for this clonotype. The rearrangement uses TRBV12-3 or TRBV12-4 and TRBJ2-7; D not resolved. This CDR3 comprises 14 residues. The germline V and J ends were trimmed by 3 bases and 2 bases, with 11 bases remaining between them. The CDR3 region is CASSLVGSTYEQYF. The CDR3 DNA sequence: TGTGCCAGCAGTTTGGTGGGATCAACCTACGAGCAGTACTTC.

The chain links TRBV20-1 to TRBJ2-2; tentatively, D is TRBD1 (6 bases). Trimming took 3 bases from V and 7 from J, leaving 12 bases between them. The CDR3 runs 13 residues. CDR1 DFQATT and CDR2 SNEGSKA come from the germline V gene (reference sequence). The CDR3 here is CSASAGVGGELFF. The CDR3 bases are TGCAGTGCTAGTGCAGGGGTTGGCGGGGAGCTGTTTTTT.

This clonotype was observed a single time. The rearrangement uses TRBV7-9 and TRBJ1-1; D perhaps matches TRBD1 (6 bases). The CDR3 length is 14 residues. The germline V gene encodes CDR1 SEHNR and CDR2 FQNEAQ (reference sequence). Trimming took 5 bases from V and 1 from J, leaving 11 bases between them. As DNA, the CDR3 is TGTGCCAGCAGCACAAGCAGGGGGAACACTGAAGCTTTCTTT. Its translation: CASSTSRGNTEAFF.

This clonotype was seen a few times. The chain uses TRBV20-1 and TRBJ2-7, with 7 nucleotides matching TRBD1. The V segment lost 2 bases and the J segment 5 bases; nucleotides outside the gene matches: 3. This CDR3 has 12 residues. CDR1 and CDR2 (germline): DFQATT, SNEGSKA (reference sequence). This CDR3 reads CSARRDRDEQYF. The CDR3 DNA is TGCAGTGCTAGACGTGACAGGGACGAGCAGTACTTC.